This TCR beta chain was recovered during a study of OX40 agonist ivuxolimab in advanced cancers. Study findings and constraints: Within 6 weeks, CD4+ and CD8+ blood T cells expanded clonally at 0.1 to 3.0 mg/kg.

Using immunoSEQ multiplex PCR, the repertoire was profiled, and TCRdb retains in-frame clones only, with some absent. The data show tens of thousands of clones, around 83% seen once. Germline values: CDR1 SGHDT, CDR2 YYEEEE. The CDR3 sequence is 18 residues long. V was clipped by 0 bases and J by 4 bases; unmatched bases: 13. Remarks on this clone: Its cognate antigen is unknown.

The rearrangement joins TRBV5-6 to TRBJ1-3; TRBD1 matches 7 bases. The sample was CD4+ or CD8+ T cells sorted from blood, taken in a trial of the OX40 agonist ivuxolimab. The sequence derives from an adult with an advanced solid tumor such as melanoma, head and neck, liver or kidney cancer. The chain's CDR3 is CASSLVAGGLLDGNTIYF. CDR3 sequence (DNA): TGTGCCAGCAGCTTGGTCGCAGGGGGGCTATTAGACGGAAACACCATATATTTT.